The 20 T cell receptor beta chains listed next were all sequenced from one sample in a study of regulatory T cells in long-lasting Graves disease. According to the study, TCR beta libraries were built with iRepertoire HTBI primers and CDR3-region Arm-PCR. TCRdb re-called the multiplex PCR reads with MiXCR, one entry per CDR3 protein. The data hold approximately 400,000 distinct CDR3 sequences, with around 15% observed a single time. The time point: newly diagnosed GD, antithyroid drugs for less than 3 months. Preparation of the TCR library used RNA extracted from PBMCs. The sample was peripheral blood mononuclear cells (PBMCs), taken at new diagnosis, from a patient treated with antithyroid drugs. These receptors originate from a female donor with Graves disease.

This clonotype was counted only a few times. The chain is built from TRBV9 and TRBJ2-2, with D tentatively TRBD1 (6 bases). Germline V gene sequence: CDR1 SGDLS, CDR2 YYNGEE. Trimming cost V 5 bases and J 4 bases, with 18 bases left between them. The CDR3 length is 16 residues. This chain's CDR3 is CASSHDRISGTGELFF. The CDR3 nucleotides read TGTGCCAGCAGTCACGACAGGATTTCGGGCACCGGGGAGCTGTTTTTT.

This clonotype was found a few times. Since the CDR3 does not end with the conserved phenylalanine or tryptophan, this likely comes from a read error. The rearrangement links TRBV20-1 to TRBJ1-2; D ambiguous. CDR3 length: 12 amino acids. V was clipped by 2 bases and J by 2 bases, with 6 bases between them. Germline loops: CDR1 DFQATT, CDR2 SNEGSKA (reference sequence). CDR3 nucleotides: TGCAGTGCTAGACTCACCAACTATGGCTACACCCTC. Translation gives CSARLTNYGYTL.

This clonotype was seen repeatedly, ten times or more. The rearrangement joins TRBV5-5 to TRBJ1-1, with unresolved D. V lost 0 bases to trimming and J lost 7 bases, with 13 bases between them. The CDR3 is made up of 14 amino acids. Germline V gene data show CDR1 as SGHKS and CDR2 as YYEKEE (reference sequence). The CDR3 spells CASSLGSPTGEAFF. The CDR3 DNA reads TGTGCCAGCAGCTTGGGGTCCCCCACCGGTGAAGCTTTCTTT.

This clonotype was counted ten times or more. This chain connects TRBV11-3 to TRBJ2-2; either TRBD1 or TRBD2 may supply D (5 bases each). The length of the CDR3 is 16 residues. Deletions cut 3 bases from V and 4 bases from J, with 15 bases between. Germline lookup yields CDR1 SGHNT and CDR2 YENEEA. In DNA form, the CDR3 reads TGTGCCAGCAGCTTTTCCGGGGCCGTTGGCACCGGGGAGCTGTTTTTT. Translated: CASSFSGAVGTGELFF.

This chain joins TRBV5-6 and TRBJ2-5; 10 bases align to TRBD2. The CDR3 spans 16 residues. Germline assignment: CDR1 SGHDT and CDR2 YYEEEE. With 7 bases clipped from V and 0 bases from J, the junction kept 9 bases outside the gene matches. Here the CDR3 reads CASGTVLAGDQETQYF. CDR3 DNA sequence: TGTGCCAGCGGGACTGTCCTAGCGGGGGACCAAGAGACCCAGTACTTC. The full variable domain, in which reference TRBV5-6 and TRBJ2-5 provide the parts outside the CDR3, is DAGVTQSPTHLIKTRGQQVTLRCSPKSGHDTVSWYQQALGQGPQFIFQYYEEEERQRGNFPDRFSGHQFPNYSSELNVNALLLGDSALYLCASGTVLAGDQETQYFGPGTRLLVL.

This chain links TRBV6-2 or TRBV6-3 with TRBJ1-6; D unresolved. The CDR3 is 15 amino acids. The germline V and J ends were trimmed by 0 bases and 10 bases, with 13 bases remaining between them. Per the germline V gene, CDR1 is MNHEY and CDR2 is SVGEGT. CDR3 DNA: TGTGCCAGCAGTTACTCCAGGTCCATGGGCTCACCCCTCCACTTT. This codes for CASSYSRSMGSPLHF.

This clonotype turned up a few times. The chain uses TRBV9 and TRBJ1-2; no clear D gene. Germline V gives CDR1 SGDLS, CDR2 YYNGEE. V dropped 3 bases and J dropped 0 bases, with 15 bases sitting between them. CDR3 length equals 16 residues. CDR3 sequence: CASSASRAHANYGYTF. The CDR3 region has the DNA TGTGCCAGCAGCGCTTCCCGGGCCCACGCTAACTATGGCTACACCTTC.

At least ten counts were recorded for this clonotype. V gene TRBV6-2 or TRBV6-3 combines with J gene TRBJ1-5, with TRBD1 matching over 7 bases. With 5 bases clipped from V and 4 bases from J, the junction kept 2 bases outside the gene matches. This CDR3 is built from 13 residues. The V gene's germline CDR1 is MNHEY and CDR2 SVGEGT. CDR3 DNA: TGTGCCAGCAGTCAGGGGGAGAATCAGCCCCAGCATTTT. Protein sequence: CASSQGENQPQHF.

This clonotype was seen a handful of times. The chain couples TRBV20-1 to TRBJ2-7; D is unclear. CDR1 and CDR2 (germline): DFQATT, SNEGSKA (reference sequence). The CDR3 covers 13 residues. V lost 6 bases and J lost 0, with 12 bases in between. The DNA for the CDR3 is TGCAGTGCCACAACGGGCGACTCCTACGAGCAGTACTTC. This codes for CSATTGDSYEQYF.

The genes are TRBV5-1 and TRBJ2-1; D gene ambiguous. The CDR3 runs to 13 residues. The V and J ends lost 6 bases and 8 bases respectively, with 15 bases between them. Germline values: CDR1 SGHRS, CDR2 YFSETQ. The CDR3, as DNA: TGCGCCAGCACCGTTTTCCGTGCTGATGAGCAGTTCTTC. Translation: CASTVFRADEQFF.

This clonotype turned up a few times. J is TRBJ2-1 and V is TRBV3-1; 12 bases fit TRBD2. Looked up from germline, CDR1 is LGHDT and CDR2 is YNNKEL (reference sequence). CDR3 length equals 15 residues. Trimming took 5 bases from V and 4 from J; bases not matched to a gene: 3. DNA for the CDR3: TGTGCCAGCAGCAAAGGGACTAGCGGGTACAATGAGCAGTTCTTC. Its translation is CASSKGTSGYNEQFF.

This clonotype was seen at least ten times. The CDR3 sequence is CAWGDKNTEAFF. In DNA, the CDR3 is TGTGCCTGGGGGGACAAAAACACTGAAGCTTTCTTT. The chain uses TRBV30 and TRBJ1-1, with D possibly being TRBD1 (6 bases). The CDR3 is 12 residues long. Germline V gives CDR1 GTSNPN, CDR2 SVGIG (reference sequence). Trimming took 5 bases from V and 2 from J, leaving 9 bases between them.

This chain uses TRBV7-2 with TRBJ1-6; 7 bases align to TRBD1. Germline V gene sequence: CDR1 SGHTA, CDR2 FQGNSA. The CDR3 has 18 residues. Trimming cost V 5 bases and J 7 bases; bases outside gene matches: 17. The CDR3, as DNA: TGTGCCAGCAGCCCCGGGACAGTAATTTTCATCTCGAATTCACCCCTCCACTTT. As protein: CASSPGTVIFISNSPLHF.

This clonotype occurred many times. A much larger clone lies one base from this, so it may be a read error. The J gene is TRBJ2-7, the V gene TRBV5-5, with 7 positions matching TRBD1. The CDR3 has 12 residues. V shed 4 bases and J 2 bases; nucleotides not matched to a gene: 0. Germline loops: CDR1 SGHKS, CDR2 YYEKEE (reference sequence). The CDR3 sequence: CASSGTAYEQYF. DNA for the CDR3: TGTGCCAGCAGCGGGACAGCCTACGAGCAGTACTTC.

This clonotype was observed at least ten times. V gene TRBV6-1 combines with J gene TRBJ1-5; D is undetermined. Germline V gene lookup returns CDR1 MNHNS and CDR2 SASEGT. This CDR3 comprises 12 residues. Deletions cut 0 bases from V and 7 bases from J, with 4 bases between. CDR3 region: CASSEAGQPQHF. The CDR3 DNA reads TGTGCCAGCAGTGAAGCGGGACAGCCCCAGCATTTT.

In this sample, this clonotype turned up many times. The rearrangement joins TRBV27 to TRBJ2-5; either TRBD1 or TRBD2 may supply D (5 bases each). CDR3 length: 15 amino acids. V shed 5 bases and J shed 2 bases, with 15 bases lying between them. CDR1 and CDR2 (germline): MNHEY, SMNVEV (reference sequence). The CDR3 DNA reads TGTGCCAGCAGTACAAGCCGGGACCCTCAAGAGACCCAGTACTTC. Translation gives CASSTSRDPQETQYF.

This clonotype was seen repeatedly, ten times or more. V usage is TRBV2 and J usage is TRBJ2-3; D gene uncertain. Germline CDR1 reads SNHLY; CDR2 reads FYNNEI. This CDR3 is 11 amino acids long. With 6 bases removed from V and 6 bases from J, the gap between germline ends came to 7 bases. The CDR3 reads CASSPYDTQYF. As DNA, the CDR3 is TGTGCCAGCAGCCCCTACGATACGCAGTATTTT.

This clonotype was counted ten times or more. The gene calls are TRBV5-6 and TRBJ2-2; D gene ambiguous. The V and J ends lost 1 base and 0 bases respectively, with 4 bases between them. Germline CDR1 reads SGHDT; CDR2 reads YYEEEE. The CDR3 is 14 residues long. The CDR3 sequence is CASSLPSNTGELFF. The CDR3 bases are TGTGCCAGCAGCTTGCCCTCGAACACCGGGGAGCTGTTTTTT.

The sample holds many counts of this clonotype. The rearrangement uses TRBV5-1 and TRBJ1-1; maybe TRBD1 (5 bases). The CDR3 consists of 16 residues. Trimming took 0 bases from V and 1 from J, leaving 13 bases between them. CDR1 is SGHRS, CDR2 YFSETQ, per germline. The CDR3 bases are TGCGCCAGCAGCTTGGTGGGGCTGAATGGGAACACTGAAGCTTTCTTT. Amino acid sequence: CASSLVGLNGNTEAFF.

J is TRBJ2-1 and V is TRBV2; 15 bases map to TRBD2. CDR3 length: 18 amino acids. The germline CDR1 and CDR2 sequences are SNHLY and FYNNEI. V lost 7 bases to trimming and J lost 0 bases; unmatched junction nucleotides: 7. Here the CDR3 reads CASKGLAGGGSSYNEQFF. In nucleotides, the CDR3 is TGTGCCAGCAAAGGACTAGCGGGGGGGGGAAGCTCCTACAATGAGCAGTTCTTC. Complete variable domain (other parts from reference TRBV2 and TRBJ2-1): EPEVTQTPSHQVTQMGQEVILRCVPISNHLYFYWYRQILGQKVEFLVSFYNNEISEKSEIFDDQFSVERPDGSNFTLKIRSTKLEDSAMYFCASKGLAGGGSSYNEQFFGPGTRLTVL.